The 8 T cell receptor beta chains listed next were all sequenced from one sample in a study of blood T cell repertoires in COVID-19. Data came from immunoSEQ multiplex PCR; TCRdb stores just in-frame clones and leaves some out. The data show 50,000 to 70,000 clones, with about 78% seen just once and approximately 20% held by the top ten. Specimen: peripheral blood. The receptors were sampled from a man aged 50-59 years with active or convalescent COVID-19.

CDR3 nucleotides: TGTGCCTGGGGCACCGGGACAGGCCGTTACGAGCAGTACTTC. It translates to CAWGTGTGRYEQYF. This chain joins TRBV30 and TRBJ2-7; 8 bases line up with TRBD1. This CDR3 contains 14 residues. The germline V gene encodes CDR1 GTSNPN and CDR2 SVGIG (reference sequence). V lost 5 bases, J lost 4 bases, and 10 bases stayed unmatched.

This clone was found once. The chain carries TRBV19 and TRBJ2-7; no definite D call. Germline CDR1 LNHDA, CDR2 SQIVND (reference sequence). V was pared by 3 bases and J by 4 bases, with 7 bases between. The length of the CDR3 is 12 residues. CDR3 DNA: TGTGCCAGTAGTATTTCAGGTTACGAGCAGTACTTC. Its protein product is CASSISGYEQYF.

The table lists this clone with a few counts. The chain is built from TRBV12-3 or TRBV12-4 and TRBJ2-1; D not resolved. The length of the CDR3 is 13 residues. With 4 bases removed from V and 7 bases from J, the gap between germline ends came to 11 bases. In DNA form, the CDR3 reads TGTGCCAGCAGTTCCTTAGTAGCTAATGAGCAGTTCTTC. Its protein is CASSSLVANEQFF.

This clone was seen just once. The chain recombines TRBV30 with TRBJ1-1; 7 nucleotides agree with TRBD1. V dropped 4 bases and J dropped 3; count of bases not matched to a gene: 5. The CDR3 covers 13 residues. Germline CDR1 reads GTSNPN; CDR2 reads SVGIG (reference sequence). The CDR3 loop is CAWTLTGDTEAFF. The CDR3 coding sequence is TGTGCCTGGACCCTCACAGGGGACACTGAAGCTTTCTTT.

CDR3 protein: CASSLRGPYNEQFF. The CDR3 coding sequence is TGCGCCAGCAGCCTCAGGGGTCCCTACAATGAGCAGTTCTTC. The chain is built from TRBV5-1 and TRBJ2-1, with a possible D match to TRBD1 (6 bases). The CDR3 loop spans 14 amino acids. The ends were cut back, 4 bases at V and 2 bases at J, with 10 bases in the middle. Per the germline V gene, CDR1 is SGHRS and CDR2 is YFSETQ. The full variable domain, completed using reference TRBV5-1 and TRBJ2-1, is KAGVTQTPRYLIKTRGQQVTLSCSPISGHRSVSWYQQTPGQGLQFLFEYFSETQRNKGNFPGRFSGRQFSNSRSEMNVSTLELGDSALYLCASSLRGPYNEQFFGPGTRLTVL.

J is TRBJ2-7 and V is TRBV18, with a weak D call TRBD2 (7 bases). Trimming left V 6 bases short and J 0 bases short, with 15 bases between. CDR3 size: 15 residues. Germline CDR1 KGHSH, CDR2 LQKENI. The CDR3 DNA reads TGTGCCAGCTCCCTCGGGGGGCTCAGCTCCTACGAGCAGTACTTC. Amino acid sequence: CASSLGGLSSYEQYF.

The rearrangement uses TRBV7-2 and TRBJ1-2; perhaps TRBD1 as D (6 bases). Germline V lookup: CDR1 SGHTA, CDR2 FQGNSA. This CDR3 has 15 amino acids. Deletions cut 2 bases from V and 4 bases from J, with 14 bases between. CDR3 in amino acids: CASSLSEDSAYGYTF. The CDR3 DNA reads TGTGCCAGCAGCTTAAGTGAGGACAGCGCCTATGGCTACACCTTC.

In nucleotides, the CDR3 is TGTGCCAGCAGCCTAGACGGGTTATCGAACACTGAAGCTTTCTTT. Translation: CASSLDGLSNTEAFF. The V and J genes are TRBV7-9 and TRBJ1-1; D not resolved. The length of the CDR3 is 15 residues. The V gene's germline CDR1 is SEHNR and CDR2 FQNEAQ (reference sequence). With 5 bases removed from V and 1 base from J, the gap between germline ends came to 14 bases.